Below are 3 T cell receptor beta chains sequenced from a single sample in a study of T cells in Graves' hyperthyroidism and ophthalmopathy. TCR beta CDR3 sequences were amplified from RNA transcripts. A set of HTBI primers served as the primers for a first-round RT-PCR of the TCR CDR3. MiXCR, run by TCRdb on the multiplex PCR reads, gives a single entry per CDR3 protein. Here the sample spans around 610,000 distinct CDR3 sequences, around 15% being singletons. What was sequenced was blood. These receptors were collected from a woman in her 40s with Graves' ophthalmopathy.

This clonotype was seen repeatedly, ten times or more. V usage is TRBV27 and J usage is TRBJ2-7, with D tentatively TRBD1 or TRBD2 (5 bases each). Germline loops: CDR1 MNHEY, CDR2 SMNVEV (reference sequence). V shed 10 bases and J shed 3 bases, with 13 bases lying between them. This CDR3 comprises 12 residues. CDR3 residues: CATEGRIYEQYF. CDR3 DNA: TGTGCCACCGAGGGACGGATCTACGAGCAGTACTTC.

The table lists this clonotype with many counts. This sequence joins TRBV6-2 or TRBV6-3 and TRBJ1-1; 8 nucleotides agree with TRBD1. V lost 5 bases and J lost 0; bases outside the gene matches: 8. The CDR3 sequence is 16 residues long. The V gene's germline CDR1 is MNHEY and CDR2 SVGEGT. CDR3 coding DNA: TGTGCCAGCAGTCCCGGGACAGGACGCATGAACACTGAAGCTTTCTTT. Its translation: CASSPGTGRMNTEAFF.

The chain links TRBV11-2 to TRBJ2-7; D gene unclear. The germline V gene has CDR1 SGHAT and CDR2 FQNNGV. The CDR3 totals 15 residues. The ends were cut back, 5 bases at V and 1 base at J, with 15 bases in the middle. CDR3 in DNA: TGTGCCAGCAGCCAAACGACTTCCTTTTCCTACGAGCAGTACTTC. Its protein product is CASSQTTSFSYEQYF.